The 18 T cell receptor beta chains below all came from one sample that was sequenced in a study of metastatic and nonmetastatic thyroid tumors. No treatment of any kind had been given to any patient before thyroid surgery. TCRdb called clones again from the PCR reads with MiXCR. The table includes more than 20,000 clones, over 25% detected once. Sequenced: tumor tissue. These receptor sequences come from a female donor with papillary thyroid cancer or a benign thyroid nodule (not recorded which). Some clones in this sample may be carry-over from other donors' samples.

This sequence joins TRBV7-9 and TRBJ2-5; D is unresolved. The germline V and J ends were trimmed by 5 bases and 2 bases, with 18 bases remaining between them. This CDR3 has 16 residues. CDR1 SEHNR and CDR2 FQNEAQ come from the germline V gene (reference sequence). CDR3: CASSPGGPGYQETQYF. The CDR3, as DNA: TGTGCCAGCAGCCCCGGTGGGCCAGGCTATCAAGAGACCCAGTACTTC.

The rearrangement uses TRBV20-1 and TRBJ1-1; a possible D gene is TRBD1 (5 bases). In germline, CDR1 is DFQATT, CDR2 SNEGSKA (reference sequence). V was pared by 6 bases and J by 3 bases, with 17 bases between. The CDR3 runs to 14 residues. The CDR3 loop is CSANPPDSHTEAFF. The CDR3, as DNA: TGCAGTGCCAACCCACCAGACAGCCACACTGAAGCTTTCTTT.

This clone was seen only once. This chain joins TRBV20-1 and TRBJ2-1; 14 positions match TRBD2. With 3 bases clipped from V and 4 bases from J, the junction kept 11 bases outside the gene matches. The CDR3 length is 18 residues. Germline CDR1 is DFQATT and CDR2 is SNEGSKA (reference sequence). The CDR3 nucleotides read TGCAGTGCTAGGAGGAGGGCAAGGACTAGCGGGAGGTACAATGAGCAGTTCTTC. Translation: CSARRRARTSGRYNEQFF.

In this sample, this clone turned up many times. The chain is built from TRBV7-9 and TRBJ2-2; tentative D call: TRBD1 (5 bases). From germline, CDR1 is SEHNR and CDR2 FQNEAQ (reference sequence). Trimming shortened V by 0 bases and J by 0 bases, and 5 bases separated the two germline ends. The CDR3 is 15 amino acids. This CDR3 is CASSLADTNTGELFF. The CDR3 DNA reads TGTGCCAGCAGCTTAGCGGACACGAACACCGGGGAGCTGTTTTTT.

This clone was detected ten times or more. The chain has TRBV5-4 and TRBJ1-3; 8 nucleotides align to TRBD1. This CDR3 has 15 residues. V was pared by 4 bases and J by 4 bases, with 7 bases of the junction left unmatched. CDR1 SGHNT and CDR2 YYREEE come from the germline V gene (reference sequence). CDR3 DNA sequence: TGTGCCAGCAGCCTGACAGGGGCGCCCGGAAACACCATATATTTT. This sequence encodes CASSLTGAPGNTIYF.

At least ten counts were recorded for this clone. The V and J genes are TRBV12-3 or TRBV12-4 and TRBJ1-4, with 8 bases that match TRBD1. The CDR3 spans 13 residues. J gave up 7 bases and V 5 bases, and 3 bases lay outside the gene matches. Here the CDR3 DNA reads TGTGCCAGCAGTCCGCAGGGGGCTGAAAAACTGTTTTTT. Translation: CASSPQGAEKLFF.

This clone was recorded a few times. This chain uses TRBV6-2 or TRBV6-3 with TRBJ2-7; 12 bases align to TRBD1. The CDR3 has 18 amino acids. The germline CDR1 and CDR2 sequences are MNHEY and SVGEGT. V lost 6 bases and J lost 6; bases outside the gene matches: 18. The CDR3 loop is CASRNRDRGLRLLFEQYF. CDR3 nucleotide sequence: TGTGCCAGCAGAAACCGGGACAGGGGGCTTAGATTGCTTTTCGAGCAGTACTTC.

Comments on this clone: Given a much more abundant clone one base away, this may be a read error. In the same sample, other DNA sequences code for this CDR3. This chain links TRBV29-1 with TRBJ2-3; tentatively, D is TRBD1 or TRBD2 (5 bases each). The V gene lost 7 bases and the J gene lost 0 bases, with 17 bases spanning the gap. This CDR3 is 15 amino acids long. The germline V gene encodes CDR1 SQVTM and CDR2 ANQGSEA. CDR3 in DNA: TGCAGCGCCCCGGGGCTTAGCAGTAGCACAGATACGCAGTATTTT. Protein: CSAPGLSSSTDTQYF.

CDR3 sequence reads: CASSLGGQRPNSPLHF. CDR3 DNA sequence: TGCGCCAGCAGCTTGGGGGGACAGAGACCTAATTCACCCCTCCACTTT. The rearrangement uses TRBV5-1 and TRBJ1-6; 7 bases are a match to TRBD1. The CDR3 has 16 amino acids. The junction had 6 bases not matched to a gene; V was cut back by 0 bases and J by 6 bases. Germline assignment: CDR1 SGHRS and CDR2 YFSETQ.

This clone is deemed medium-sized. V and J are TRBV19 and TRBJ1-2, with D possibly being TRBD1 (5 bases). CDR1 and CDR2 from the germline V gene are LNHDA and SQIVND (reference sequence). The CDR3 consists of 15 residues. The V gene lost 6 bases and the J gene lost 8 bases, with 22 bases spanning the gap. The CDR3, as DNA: TGTGCCAGTAGACGATCCGGGGCCCAGGGCCAAGGCTACACCTTC. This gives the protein CASRRSGAQGQGYTF.

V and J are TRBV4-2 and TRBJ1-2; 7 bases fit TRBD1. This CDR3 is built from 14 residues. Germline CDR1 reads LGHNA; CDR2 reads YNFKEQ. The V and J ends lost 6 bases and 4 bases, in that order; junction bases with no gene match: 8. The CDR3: CASSHGQVSYGYTF. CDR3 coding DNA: TGTGCCAGCAGTCACGGACAGGTGTCCTATGGCTACACCTTC.

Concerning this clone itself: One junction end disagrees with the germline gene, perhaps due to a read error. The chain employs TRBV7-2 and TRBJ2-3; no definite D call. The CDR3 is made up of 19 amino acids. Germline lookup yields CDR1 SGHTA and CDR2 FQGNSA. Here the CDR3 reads CASSFWIVSRGKSTYTQYF. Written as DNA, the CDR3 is TGTGCCAGCAGCTTTTGGATCGTTAGTCGTGGGAAAAGCACATATACGCAGTATTTT.

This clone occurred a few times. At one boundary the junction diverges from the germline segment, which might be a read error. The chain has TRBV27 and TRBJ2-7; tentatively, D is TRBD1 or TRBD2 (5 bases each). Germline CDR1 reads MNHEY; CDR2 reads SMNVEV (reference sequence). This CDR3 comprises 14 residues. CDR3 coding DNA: TGTGCCAGCAGTTTTGACAGATATTGGGACGAGAAGTACTTC. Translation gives CASSFDRYWDEKYF.

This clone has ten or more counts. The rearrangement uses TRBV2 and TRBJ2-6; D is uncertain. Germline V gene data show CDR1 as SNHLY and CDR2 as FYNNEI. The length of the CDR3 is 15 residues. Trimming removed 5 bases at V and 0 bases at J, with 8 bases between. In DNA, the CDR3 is TGTGCCAGCAGTCTGGGGAACTCTGGGGCCAACGTCCTGACTTTC. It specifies CASSLGNSGANVLTF.

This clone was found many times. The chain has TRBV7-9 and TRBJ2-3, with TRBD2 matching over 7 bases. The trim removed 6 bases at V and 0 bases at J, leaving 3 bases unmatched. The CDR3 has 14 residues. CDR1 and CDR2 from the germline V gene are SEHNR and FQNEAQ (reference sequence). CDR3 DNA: TGTGCCAGCAGACGCGGGGGTAGCACAGATACGCAGTATTTT. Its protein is CASRRGGSTDTQYF.

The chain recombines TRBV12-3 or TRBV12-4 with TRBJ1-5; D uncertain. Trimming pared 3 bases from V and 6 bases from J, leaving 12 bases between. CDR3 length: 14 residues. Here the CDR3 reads CASSLLGLGQPQHF. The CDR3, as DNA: TGTGCCAGCAGTTTGTTGGGTCTGGGTCAGCCCCAGCATTTT.

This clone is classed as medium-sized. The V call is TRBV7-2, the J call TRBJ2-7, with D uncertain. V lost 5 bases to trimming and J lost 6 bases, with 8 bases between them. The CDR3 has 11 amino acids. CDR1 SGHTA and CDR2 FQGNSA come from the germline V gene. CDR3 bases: TGTGCCAGCAGCCTAAGAGGCGAGCAGTACTTC. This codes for CASSLRGEQYF.

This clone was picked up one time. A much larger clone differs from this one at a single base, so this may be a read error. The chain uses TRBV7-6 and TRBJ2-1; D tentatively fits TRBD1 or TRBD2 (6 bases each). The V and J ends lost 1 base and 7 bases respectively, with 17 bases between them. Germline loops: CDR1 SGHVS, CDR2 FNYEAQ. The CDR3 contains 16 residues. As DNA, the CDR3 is TGTGCCAGCAGCTTAGACTGGGGGGCCTCGAGGAATGAGCAGTTCTTC. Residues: CASSLDWGASRNEQFF.